The T cell receptor beta chain under discussion was sequenced for a study of regulatory T cells in long-lasting Graves disease. Study-wide results and limits: Persistent patients shared more public clonotypes (2,741) than newly diagnosed patients (over 900). Newly diagnosed disease favored TRBV20-1 and TRBJ2-1 over persistent disease.

The sample holds many counts of this clonotype. Its antigen is undetermined. Described time point: newly diagnosed GD, antithyroid drugs for less than 3 months. RNA extracted from PBMCs served as the sequencing template. V was clipped by 5 bases and J by 0 bases, with 14 bases between them. This CDR3 is 15 amino acids long. Through Arm-PCR of CDR3 regions and iRepertoire HTBI primers, TCR beta libraries were built. TCRdb re-called the multiplex PCR reads through MiXCR, storing one row per CDR3 protein. Seen here are just over 600,000 distinct CDR3 sequences, 16% observed once, and the top ten hold more than 15%. The same data also went into a second study, on T cells in Graves' hyperthyroidism and ophthalmopathy.

The sequence was collected from a woman in her twenties or thirties with Graves disease. The rearrangement joins TRBV12-3 or TRBV12-4 to TRBJ2-7; a possible D gene is TRBD2 (5 bases). The material was peripheral blood mononuclear cells (PBMCs), obtained at new diagnosis, from a patient treated with antithyroid drugs. The CDR3 DNA is TGTGCCAGCAGTCTGAGGACTGCCGACTCCTACGAGCAGTACTTC. Amino acids: CASSLRTADSYEQYF.